This T cell receptor beta chain was identified during a study of CD8 T cells in Susac syndrome. Study-wide context: Sequencing included Susac syndrome patients, over five of them with active disease and under 10 in remission.

With random hexamers, reverse transcription was performed on roughly 0.45 to 1 ug of RNA. TCRdb passed the immunoSEQ multiplex PCR reads through MiXCR, listing each CDR3 protein once. The sample gives about 120,000 distinct CDR3 sequences, 96% of which show up once; roughly 0.13% is in the top ten. The length of the CDR3 is 13 residues. Germline assignment: CDR1 MNHEY and CDR2 SVGAGI. V was clipped by 4 bases and J by 3 bases; unmatched bases: 0. The receptor comes from a human donor with Susac syndrome. The rearrangement links TRBV6-5 to TRBJ2-1; 7 bases align to TRBD1. Source material: CD4+ T cells from PBMCs. CDR3 amino acids: CASSWDSYNEQFF. The DNA for the CDR3 is TGTGCCAGCAGTTGGGACAGCTACAATGAGCAGTTCTTC.